This T cell receptor (beta chain) is drawn from a study of T-cell reconstitution after alpha-beta-depleted transplantation in children (dated by TCRdb to about 2016). About the full investigation: Using TCR repertoire profiling, the study followed T-cell immune reconstitution in a quantitative way in children after TCRalphabeta/CD19-depleted allogeneic hematopoietic cell transplantation.

On the study overall, not on this receptor specifically: The frequencies of hyperexpanded clones fell over the following months, and after one year, T-cell counts and TCRbeta diversity were mostly attributed to newly produced T cells. Apparently early alphabetaT-cell count recovery about two months after transplant reportedly relied on only several hundred rapidly expanded clones derived from non-depleted graft cells. In some patients, the high TCRbeta diversity seen at day 60 was put down to recipient T cells and intrathymic progenitors that had survived conditioning.

The treatment or condition label on this specimen signifies: allogeneic hematopoietic cell transplantation with graft depleted of TCRalphabeta T cells and CD19 B cells. Transplant recipients were children who received TCRalphabeta/CD19-depleted allogeneic hematopoietic cell grafts. This clonotype was seen more than once but under ten times. Its antigen is currently not known. There are no base qualities to consult, and no much larger clone falls within one base. The CDR3 contains 11 residues, cysteine and phenylalanine counted. The entry retains the CDR3 DNA only, 33 bases that are in frame from base 1. Based on the germline V gene, the CDR1 and CDR2 sequences are MNHEY and SVGAGI. The V end loses 6 bases and the J end loses 6 bases, and a stretch of 8 bases separates them. The library relied on PCR. Sequencing took place on an Illumina HiSeq 2500. Molecular barcoding was employed in the preparation of TCR libraries, with unique molecular identifiers being used to normalize TCRbeta repertoire quantification. TCRdb applied fastp at Q25 and MiXCR to the public reads, then kept only in-frame beta chains. Rows with one shared CDR3 protein collapse into an entry with the most common genes and DNA. The sample has hundreds of thousands of distinct CDR3 sequences on record, about an eighth of them singletons. The ten largest clones add up to 2.2% of the sample.

This receptor was taken from a male patient younger than 18 who had a stem cell transplant for acute myeloid leukemia, so the T cells may come from the graft donor. Sequencing was performed on PBMCs, mostly from graft donor cells, taken 360 days after TCRalphabeta/CD19-depleted stem cell transplant. The V gene is TRBV6-5 and the J gene is TRBJ1-1; no D gene can be assigned with confidence. The nucleotide sequence is given as TGTGCCAGCAGGATCCTATCTGAAGCTTTCTTT. This encodes CASRILSEAFF.